Below, 8 T cell receptor beta chains from the same sample are listed, as sequenced in a study of early T cells in non-severe SARS-CoV-2 infection. TCRdb recomputed calls from the 5' RACE reads with MiXCR, one row per CDR3 protein. The sample consists of tens of thousands of distinct CDR3 sequences, approximately 12% of them appearing once. Sequenced here: whole blood, sampled at baseline. Receptors originate from an adult who was a healthcare worker with PCR-confirmed SARS-CoV-2 infection or an uninfected control (not recorded which).

This clonotype was counted at least ten times. J is TRBJ1-1 and V is TRBV18, with D uncertain. Per germline, CDR1 KGHSH and CDR2 LQKENI. The ends were cut back, 5 bases at V and 2 bases at J, with 6 bases in the middle. The CDR3 has 12 amino acids. CDR3 in DNA: TGTGCCAGCTCAACGAGAAACACTGAAGCTTTCTTT. It is translated as CASSTRNTEAFF.

This clonotype was detected ten times or more. The chain recombines TRBV5-1 with TRBJ2-7; no firm D call. The CDR3 is 13 amino acids. Germline V lookup: CDR1 SGHRS, CDR2 YFSETQ. V shed 4 bases and J shed 4 bases, with 12 bases lying between them. DNA of the CDR3: TGCGCCAGCAGCGCCTCGACTGGTTACGAGCAGTACTTC. As protein: CASSASTGYEQYF. The full variable domain, completed using reference TRBV5-1 and TRBJ2-7, is KAGVTQTPRYLIKTRGQQVTLSCSPISGHRSVSWYQQTPGQGLQFLFEYFSETQRNKGNFPGRFSGRQFSNSRSEMNVSTLELGDSALYLCASSASTGYEQYFGPGTRLTVT.

This clonotype was picked up a small number of times. This chain uses TRBV11-2 with TRBJ2-5; tentative D call: TRBD2 (6 bases). V lost 2 bases and J 5 bases, leaving 15 bases between the germline ends. The CDR3 is 15 amino acids. Germline CDR1 is SGHAT and CDR2 is FQNNGV. The CDR3 here is CASSLKLALGETQYF. DNA for the CDR3: TGTGCCAGCAGCTTAAAACTAGCCTTGGGTGAGACCCAGTACTTC.

The table lists this clonotype with many counts. The chain has TRBV21-1 and TRBJ1-5; the table's D gene call, TRBD1, was not cross checked with the DNA. TRBV21-1 is assigned pseudogene status. CDR3 length equals 19 residues. Written as DNA, the CDR3 is TGTGCCAGCAGAGACCCCCGGGGCAGGGGGCTTGTGGGCAATCAGCCCCAGCATTTT. Translating it yields CASRDPRGRGLVGNQPQHF.

The rearrangement joins TRBV10-3 to TRBJ1-5; 8 nucleotides agree with TRBD1. Unmatched junction bases numbered 6, after V lost 4 bases and J lost 7 bases. Per germline, CDR1 ENHRY and CDR2 SYGVKD. The CDR3 has 14 residues. The DNA of the CDR3 is TGTGCCATCAGTGCTGGACAGGGAGACCAGCCCCAGCATTTT. Its protein product is CAISAGQGDQPQHF.

The rearrangement links TRBV9 to TRBJ2-3; D not certain. Germline V lookup: CDR1 SGDLS, CDR2 YYNGEE. Trimming cost V 3 bases and J 0 bases, with 5 bases left between them. CDR3 length: 13 amino acids. CDR3 DNA sequence: TGTGCCAGCAGCGGCCTCAGCACAGATACGCAGTATTTT. It encodes CASSGLSTDTQYF. The full variable domain, with the rest looked up from reference TRBV9 and TRBJ2-3, is DSGVTQTPKHLITATGQRVTLRCSPRSGDLSVYWYQQSLDQGLQFLIQYYNGEERAKGNILERFSAQQFPDLHSELNLSSLELGDSALYFCASSGLSTDTQYFGPGTRLTVL.

Only a few counts were recorded for this clonotype. The chain couples TRBV7-9 to TRBJ2-1; D might be TRBD1 or TRBD2, each matching 5 bases. The CDR3 contains 13 residues. Trimming stripped 10 bases from V and 8 bases from J, with 18 bases between. Germline CDR1 and CDR2: SEHNR and FQNEAQ (reference sequence). CDR3: CAILGALGDEQFF. CDR3 nucleotides: TGTGCCATCCTCGGGGCCCTTGGGGATGAGCAGTTCTTC.

This clonotype came up a few times. The chain couples TRBV7-2 to TRBJ2-5; tentatively, D is TRBD1 (5 bases). V dropped 5 bases and J dropped 3 bases, with 16 bases sitting between them. The CDR3 length is 15 residues. CDR1 is SGHTA and CDR2 is FQGNSA in the germline V gene. The CDR3 sequence: CASSPRIVGEETQYF. The CDR3 nucleotides are TGTGCCAGCAGCCCCCGGATAGTAGGGGAAGAGACCCAGTACTTC.